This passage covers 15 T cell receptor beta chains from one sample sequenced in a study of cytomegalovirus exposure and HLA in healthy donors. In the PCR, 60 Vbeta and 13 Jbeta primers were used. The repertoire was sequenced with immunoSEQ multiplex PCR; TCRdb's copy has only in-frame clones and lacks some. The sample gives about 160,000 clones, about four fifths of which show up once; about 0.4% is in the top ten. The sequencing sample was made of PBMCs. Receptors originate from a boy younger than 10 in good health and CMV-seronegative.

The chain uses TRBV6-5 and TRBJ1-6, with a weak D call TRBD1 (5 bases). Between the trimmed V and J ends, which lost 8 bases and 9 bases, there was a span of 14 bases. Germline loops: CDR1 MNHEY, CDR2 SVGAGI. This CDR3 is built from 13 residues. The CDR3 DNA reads TGTGCCAGCTTTCAGGGAGGGATTTCACCCCTCCACTTT. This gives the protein CASFQGGISPLHF.

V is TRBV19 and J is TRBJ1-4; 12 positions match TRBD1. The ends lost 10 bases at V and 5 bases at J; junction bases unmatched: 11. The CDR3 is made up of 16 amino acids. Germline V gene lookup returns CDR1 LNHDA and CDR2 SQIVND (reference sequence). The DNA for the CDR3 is TGTGCCACCTTGGGACAGGGGGCAGGGGGGAATGAAAAACTGTTTTTT. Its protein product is CATLGQGAGGNEKLFF.

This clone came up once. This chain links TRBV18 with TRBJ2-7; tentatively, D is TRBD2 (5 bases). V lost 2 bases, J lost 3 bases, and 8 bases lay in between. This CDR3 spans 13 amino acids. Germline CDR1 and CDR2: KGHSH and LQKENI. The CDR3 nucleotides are TGTGCCAGCTCACCATTAGGGAGCTACGAGCAGTACTTC. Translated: CASSPLGSYEQYF. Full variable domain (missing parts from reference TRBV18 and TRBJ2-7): NAGVMQNPRHLVRRRGQEARLRCSPMKGHSHVYWYRQLPEEGLKFMVYLQKENIIDESGMPKERFSAEFPKEGPSILRIQQVVRGDSAAYFCASSPLGSYEQYFGPGTRLTVT.

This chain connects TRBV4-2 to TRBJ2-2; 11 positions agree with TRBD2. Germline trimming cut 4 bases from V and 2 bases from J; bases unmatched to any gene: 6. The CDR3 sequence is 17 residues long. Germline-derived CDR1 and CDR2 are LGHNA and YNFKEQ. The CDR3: CASSRKGLAENTGELFF. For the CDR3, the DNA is TGTGCCAGCAGCCGAAAGGGACTAGCGGAAAACACCGGGGAGCTGTTTTTT.

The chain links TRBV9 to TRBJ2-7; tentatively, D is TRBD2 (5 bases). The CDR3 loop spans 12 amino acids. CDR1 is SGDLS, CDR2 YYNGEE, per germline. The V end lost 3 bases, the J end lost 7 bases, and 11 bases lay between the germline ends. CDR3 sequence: CASSARRSEQYF. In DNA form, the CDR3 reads TGTGCCAGCAGCGCCAGGAGGTCGGAGCAGTACTTC.

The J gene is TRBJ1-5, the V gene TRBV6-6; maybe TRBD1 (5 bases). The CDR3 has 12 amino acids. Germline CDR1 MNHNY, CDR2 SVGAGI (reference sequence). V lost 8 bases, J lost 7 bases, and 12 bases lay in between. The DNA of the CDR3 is TGTGCCAGCCCTCTGGGGCAACAGCCCCAGCATTTT. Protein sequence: CASPLGQQPQHF.

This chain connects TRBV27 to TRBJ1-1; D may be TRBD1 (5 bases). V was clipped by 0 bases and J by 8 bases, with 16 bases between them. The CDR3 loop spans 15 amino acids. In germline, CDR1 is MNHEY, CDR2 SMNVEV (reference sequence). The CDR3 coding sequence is TGTGCCAGCAGTTTATCGGGGCAGCCTGGATTAGAAGCTTTCTTT. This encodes CASSLSGQPGLEAFF.

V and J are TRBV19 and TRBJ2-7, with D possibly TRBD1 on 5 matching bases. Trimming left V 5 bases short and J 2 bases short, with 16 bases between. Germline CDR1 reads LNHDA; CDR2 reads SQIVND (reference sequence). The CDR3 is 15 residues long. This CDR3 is CASSPQGLSTYEQYF. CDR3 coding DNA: TGTGCCAGTAGTCCGCAGGGTTTATCGACCTACGAGCAGTACTTC. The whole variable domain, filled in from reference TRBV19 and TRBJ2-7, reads DGGITQSPKYLFRKEGQNVTLSCEQNLNHDAMYWYRQDPGQGLRLIYYSQIVNDFQKGDIAEGYSVSREKKESFPLTVTSAQKNPTAFYLCASSPQGLSTYEQYFGPGTRLTVT.

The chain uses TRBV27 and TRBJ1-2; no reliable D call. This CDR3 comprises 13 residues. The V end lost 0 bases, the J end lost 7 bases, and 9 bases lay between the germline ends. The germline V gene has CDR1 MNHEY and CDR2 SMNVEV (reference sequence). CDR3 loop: CASSLSQASGYTF. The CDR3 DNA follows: TGTGCCAGCAGTTTATCCCAGGCCAGTGGCTACACCTTC.

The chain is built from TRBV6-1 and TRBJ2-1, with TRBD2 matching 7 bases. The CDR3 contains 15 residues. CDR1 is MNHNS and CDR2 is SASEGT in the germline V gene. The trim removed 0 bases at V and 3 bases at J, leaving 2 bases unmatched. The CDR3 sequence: CASSEAGGIYNEQFF. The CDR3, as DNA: TGTGCCAGCAGTGAAGCGGGGGGGATCTACAATGAGCAGTTCTTC.

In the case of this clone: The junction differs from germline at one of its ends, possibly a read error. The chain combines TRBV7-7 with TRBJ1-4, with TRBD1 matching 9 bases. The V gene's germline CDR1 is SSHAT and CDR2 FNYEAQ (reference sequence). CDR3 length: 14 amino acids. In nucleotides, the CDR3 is TGTGCTAGCAGCCTGGGGACAGGGAATGAAAAACTGTTTTTT. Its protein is CASSLGTGNEKLFF.

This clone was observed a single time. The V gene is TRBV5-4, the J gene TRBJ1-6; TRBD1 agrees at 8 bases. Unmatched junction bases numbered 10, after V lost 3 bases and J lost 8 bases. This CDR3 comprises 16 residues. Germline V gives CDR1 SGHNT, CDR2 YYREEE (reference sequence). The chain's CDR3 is CASSSPGTGGDSPLHF. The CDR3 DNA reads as TGTGCCAGCAGCTCTCCCGGGACAGGCGGGGATTCACCCCTCCACTTT.

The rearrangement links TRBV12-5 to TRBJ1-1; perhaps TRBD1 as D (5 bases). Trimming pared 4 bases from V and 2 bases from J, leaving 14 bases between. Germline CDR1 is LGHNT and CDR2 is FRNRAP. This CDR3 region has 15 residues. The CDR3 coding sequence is TGTGCTAGTGGTTCCCTAGTCCAGGGTAACACTGAAGCTTTCTTT. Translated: CASGSLVQGNTEAFF.

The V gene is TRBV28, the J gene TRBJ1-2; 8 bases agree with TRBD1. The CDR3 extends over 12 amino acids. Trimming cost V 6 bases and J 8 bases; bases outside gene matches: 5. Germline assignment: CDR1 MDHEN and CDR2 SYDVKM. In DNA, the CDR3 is TGTGCCAGCAGCTCAGGGGGCGAAGGCTACACCTTC. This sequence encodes CASSSGGEGYTF.

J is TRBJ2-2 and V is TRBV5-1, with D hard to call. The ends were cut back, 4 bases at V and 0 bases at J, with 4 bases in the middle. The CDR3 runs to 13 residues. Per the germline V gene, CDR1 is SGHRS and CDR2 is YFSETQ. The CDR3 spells CASSATNTGELFF. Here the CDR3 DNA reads TGCGCCAGCAGCGCTACGAACACCGGGGAGCTGTTTTTT.